This entry lists 31 T cell receptor beta chains sequenced from one sample in a study of blood T cell repertoires in COVID-19. Generated by immunoSEQ multiplex PCR, the TCRdb table keeps only in-frame clones and is missing some. The data hold about 100,000 clones, with more than 75% observed a single time. Sequenced: peripheral blood. Source of these receptors: a human donor in a cohort sampled during active COVID-19.

The V gene is TRBV12-3 or TRBV12-4, the J gene TRBJ1-1, with D perhaps matching TRBD1 (6 bases). Trimming shortened V by 2 bases and J by 8 bases, and 9 bases separated the two germline ends. The CDR3 consists of 12 residues. The CDR3 protein is CASSLRDIEAFF. The CDR3 DNA follows: TGTGCCAGCAGTTTAAGGGACATAGAAGCTTTCTTT.

The chain has TRBV7-6 and TRBJ1-3; D possibly corresponds to TRBD1 (5 bases). The CDR3 extends over 13 amino acids. Germline V gives CDR1 SGHVS, CDR2 FNYEAQ. V lost 5 bases, J lost 7 bases, and 12 bases lay in between. CDR3 DNA: TGTGCCAGCAGCCCCGACAGTGGGAACACCATATATTTT. Encoded protein: CASSPDSGNTIYF.

This chain joins TRBV29-1 and TRBJ1-2; 7 nucleotides line up with TRBD1. The CDR3 runs 13 residues. Germline values: CDR1 SQVTM, CDR2 ANQGSEA. Trimming took 4 bases from V and 8 from J; bases not matched to a gene: 10. The CDR3 spells CSVVVRGSDGYTF. The CDR3 DNA is TGCAGCGTTGTTGTCAGGGGGAGTGACGGCTACACCTTC.

The chain recombines TRBV7-9 with TRBJ1-4; D may be TRBD1 (6 bases). V lost 1 base, J lost 3 bases, and 9 bases lay in between. Germline CDR1 and CDR2: SEHNR and FQNEAQ (reference sequence). The CDR3 is 15 residues long. CDR3 bases: TGTGCCAGCAGCTTAGTGGCAGGGGCTAATGAAAAACTGTTTTTT. Residues: CASSLVAGANEKLFF.

The chain uses TRBV5-4 and TRBJ1-2; no reliable D call. CDR1 and CDR2 from the germline V gene are SGHNT and YYREEE (reference sequence). CDR3 length: 14 residues. V shed 1 base and J shed 2 bases, with 9 bases lying between them. DNA of the CDR3: TGTGCCAGCAGCTTGAGCGGGCCCAACTATGGCTACACCTTC. Translation: CASSLSGPNYGYTF.

V is TRBV19 and J is TRBJ2-1; 8 nucleotides agree with TRBD1. The V gene's germline CDR1 is LNHDA and CDR2 SQIVND (reference sequence). The CDR3 is 14 residues long. V lost 6 bases to trimming and J lost 3 bases; unmatched junction nucleotides: 4. The chain's CDR3 is CASRTGDYYNEQFF. CDR3 sequence (DNA): TGTGCCAGTAGGACAGGGGATTACTACAATGAGCAGTTCTTC. Full variable domain (rest looked up from reference TRBV19 and TRBJ2-1): DGGITQSPKYLFRKEGQNVTLSCEQNLNHDAMYWYRQDPGQGLRLIYYSQIVNDFQKGDIAEGYSVSREKKESFPLTVTSAQKNPTAFYLCASRTGDYYNEQFFGPGTRLTVL.

This clone was seen just once. The chain links TRBV10-3 to TRBJ1-4, with D possibly TRBD1 on 6 matching bases. The CDR3 has 15 residues. Germline-derived CDR1 and CDR2 are ENHRY and SYGVKD. Trimming pared 3 bases from V and 3 bases from J, leaving 11 bases between. CDR3 nucleotides: TGTGCCATCAGTGAACAAGGGGGTTCTAATGAAAAACTGTTTTTT. It encodes CAISEQGGSNEKLFF.

The gene calls are TRBV4-3 and TRBJ2-5; TRBD2 agrees at 15 bases. CDR1 and CDR2 (germline): LGHNA, YSLEER. Losses at the gene ends were 3 bases for V and 10 bases for J; bases not matched to a gene: 6. The CDR3 length is 15 residues. The CDR3 sequence: CASSQGLAGGGSQYF. The CDR3 DNA follows: TGCGCCAGCAGCCAGGGACTAGCGGGGGGTGGGAGCCAGTACTTC.

This rearrangement joins TRBV2 to TRBJ1-5; TRBD1 might be the D (6 bases). CDR3 length equals 13 residues. The V gene's germline CDR1 is SNHLY and CDR2 FYNNEI. With 8 bases removed from V and 7 bases from J, the gap between germline ends came to 15 bases. The chain's CDR3 is CASAPGVYQPQHF. The CDR3, as DNA: TGTGCCAGCGCTCCAGGGGTTTACCAGCCCCAGCATTTT.

The chain joins TRBV7-2 to TRBJ2-5, with D possibly TRBD2 on 6 matching bases. From germline, CDR1 is SGHTA and CDR2 FQGNSA. The CDR3 extends over 14 amino acids. V was pared by 4 bases and J by 4 bases, with 13 bases between. The CDR3 region has the DNA TGTGCCAGCAGCTCAGGACTAATCGCAGAGACCCAGTACTTC. It yields the protein CASSSGLIAETQYF.

The chain uses TRBV6-6 and TRBJ2-7, with 9 bases matching TRBD2. CDR1 is MNHNY, CDR2 SVGAGI, per germline (reference sequence). There are 16 residues in the CDR3. The trim removed 6 bases at V and 2 bases at J, leaving 11 bases unmatched. The CDR3, as DNA: TGTGCCAGCAGCTCGACTAGCGGTAAAATTCCCTACGAGCAGTACTTC. Amino acid sequence: CASSSTSGKIPYEQYF.

This chain links TRBV5-6 with TRBJ2-7; D gene unclear. Trimming removed 3 bases at V and 3 bases at J, with 4 bases between. The germline V gene has CDR1 SGHDT and CDR2 YYEEEE. CDR3 length equals 11 residues. In nucleotides, the CDR3 is TGTGCCAGCAGCTCGTTCTACGAGCAGTACTTC. This codes for CASSSFYEQYF.

The J gene is TRBJ1-2, the V gene TRBV12-3 or TRBV12-4, with D tentatively TRBD1 (5 bases). V was pared by 1 base and J by 11 bases, with 11 bases between. The CDR3 totals 12 residues. The CDR3 DNA follows: TGTGCCAGCAGTTTAGGGAGGGGAAATTACACCTTC. It specifies CASSLGRGNYTF.

The chain has TRBV2 and TRBJ1-4, with D unclear. The CDR3 spans 12 residues. CDR1 is SNHLY and CDR2 is FYNNEI in the germline V gene. The V end lost 4 bases, the J end lost 12 bases, and 12 bases lay between the germline ends. CDR3 coding DNA: TGTGCCAGCAGTGTTGTCGGAGACCAACTGTTTTTT. Translated, it gives CASSVVGDQLFF.

By frequency in the sample, this clone is medium-sized. The genes are TRBV11-2 and TRBJ2-2, with 10 nucleotides matching TRBD2. The germline gives CDR1 SGHAT, CDR2 FQNNGV. The CDR3 length is 19 residues. V lost 2 bases, J lost 4 bases, and 13 bases stayed unmatched. DNA for the CDR3: TGTGCCAGCAGCTTATTTTGGACAGCGGGAGGGCCGGTCACCGGGGAGCTGTTTTTT. This gives the protein CASSLFWTAGGPVTGELFF.

V gene TRBV4-1 combines with J gene TRBJ2-7; D may be TRBD1 (5 bases). Trimming pared 0 bases from V and 3 bases from J, leaving 15 bases between. Germline CDR1 MGHRA, CDR2 YSYEKL. This CDR3 spans 16 amino acids. CDR3 loop: CASSQDLDRTNYEQYF. The CDR3 DNA reads as TGCGCCAGCAGCCAAGATCTAGACAGAACCAACTACGAGCAGTACTTC.

V usage is TRBV28 and J usage is TRBJ1-5, with 12 bases identical to TRBD1. The CDR3 extends over 17 amino acids. The germline CDR1 and CDR2 sequences are MDHEN and SYDVKM. Trimming cost V 3 bases and J 5 bases; bases outside gene matches: 8. CDR3 nucleotides: TGTGCCAGCAGTTTGGGACAGGGGGCGCGGAGTCATCAGCCCCAGCATTTT. Residues: CASSLGQGARSHQPQHF.

Only a few counts were recorded for this clone. The rearrangement links TRBV24-1 to TRBJ2-1; 13 nucleotides align to TRBD2. CDR1 is KGHDR, CDR2 SFDVKD, per germline. The CDR3 loop spans 15 amino acids. The trim removed 9 bases at V and 7 bases at J, leaving 8 bases unmatched. The CDR3 DNA is TGTGCCACCTCATCCGGGACTAGCGGGAAAAATGAGCAGTTCTTC. Its protein product is CATSSGTSGKNEQFF.

V gene TRBV5-1 combines with J gene TRBJ2-3, with TRBD2 as a possible D gene (6 bases). The V and J ends lost 4 bases and 0 bases respectively, with 12 bases between them. The CDR3 contains 15 residues. Germline V lookup: CDR1 SGHRS, CDR2 YFSETQ. The CDR3 loop reads CASSPRDLSTDTQYF. The CDR3 DNA is TGCGCCAGCAGCCCTCGGGACTTAAGCACAGATACGCAGTATTTT.

V is TRBV11-2 and J is TRBJ2-7; tentatively, D is TRBD1 (7 bases). Trimming cost V 6 bases and J 1 base, with 19 bases left between them. CDR1 SGHAT and CDR2 FQNNGV come from the germline V gene. The length of the CDR3 is 16 residues. CDR3 nucleotide sequence: TGTGCCAGCAGGGGGGGAAGGGGACAGAGATCCTACGAGCAGTACTTC. Translation gives CASRGGRGQRSYEQYF.

V and J are TRBV12-2 and TRBJ2-3; the table's D gene call, TRBD2, was not cross checked with the DNA. TRBV12-2 is a pseudogene. This CDR3 is 17 amino acids long. The CDR3, as DNA: TGTGCAAGTCGCCTCGGGTGGAACTTCAAAAGAGAGAATACGCAGTATTTT. Amino acid sequence: CASRLGWNFKRENTQYF.

The chain is built from TRBV6-2 or TRBV6-3 and TRBJ1-3, with D tentatively TRBD1 (5 bases). The CDR3 loop spans 16 amino acids. The germline V gene has CDR1 MNHEY and CDR2 SVGEGT. V was cut by 6 bases and J by 3 bases, with 18 bases left in between. Here the CDR3 DNA reads TGTGCCAGCAGCCCCGGACACCCGAGAGGTGGAAACACCATATATTTT. Amino acids: CASSPGHPRGGNTIYF.

This clone turned up a few times. J is TRBJ1-3 and V is TRBV7-6; D unclear. CDR3 length equals 16 residues. Per germline, CDR1 SGHVS and CDR2 FNYEAQ. V dropped 0 bases and J dropped 3 bases, with 12 bases sitting between them. Here the CDR3 DNA reads TGTGCCAGCAGCTTAGCGGAGGTCTCGGGTGGAAACACCATATATTTT. Translating it yields CASSLAEVSGGNTIYF.

The rearrangement links TRBV6-6 to TRBJ1-3; 8 positions agree with TRBD1. In germline, CDR1 is MNHNY, CDR2 SVGAGI (reference sequence). The CDR3 loop spans 16 amino acids. With V trimmed by 6 bases and J by 3 bases, 10 bases remained unmatched. In DNA, the CDR3 is TGTGCCAGCAGACACGGACAGGGCCTCTTTGGAAACACCATATATTTT. This sequence encodes CASRHGQGLFGNTIYF.

The genes are TRBV7-2 and TRBJ2-5; unclear D gene. Trimming took 5 bases from V and 4 from J, leaving 14 bases between them. Germline V gene lookup returns CDR1 SGHTA and CDR2 FQGNSA. The CDR3 contains 14 residues. CDR3 in amino acids: CASSGEALGETQYF. The CDR3 nucleotides are TGTGCCAGCAGCGGAGAGGCGTTGGGAGAGACCCAGTACTTC.

This clone appeared a single time. The J gene is TRBJ2-3, the V gene TRBV3-1 (or the pseudogene TRBV3-2); D is uncertain. With 0 bases removed from V and 0 bases from J, the gap between germline ends came to 4 bases. Germline assignment: CDR1 LGHDT and CDR2 YNNKEL (reference sequence). The CDR3 is made up of 14 amino acids. In nucleotides, the CDR3 is TGTGCCAGCAGCCAAGATCCTAGCACAGATACGCAGTATTTT. This codes for CASSQDPSTDTQYF.

The chain couples TRBV2 to TRBJ1-3, with D unresolved. Germline loops: CDR1 SNHLY, CDR2 FYNNEI. CDR3 length: 14 amino acids. Trimming removed 6 bases from V and 0 bases from J, with 9 bases in between. CDR3 nucleotide sequence: TGTGCCAGCAGATTACAGAGCTCTGGAAACACCATATATTTT. Residues: CASRLQSSGNTIYF.

This chain links TRBV27 with TRBJ1-2; 7 bases map to TRBD1. The CDR3 sequence is 14 residues long. Germline CDR1 and CDR2: MNHEY and SMNVEV (reference sequence). The V and J ends lost 4 bases and 1 base, in that order; junction bases with no gene match: 3. For the CDR3, the DNA is TGTGCCAGCAGTTCCCGACAGGGTAACTATGGCTACACCTTC. Its protein product is CASSSRQGNYGYTF.

This sequence joins TRBV7-2 and TRBJ1-2; 9 positions agree with TRBD1. With 1 base clipped from V and 7 bases from J, the junction kept 7 bases outside the gene matches. The germline V gene has CDR1 SGHTA and CDR2 FQGNSA. This CDR3 is built from 15 residues. The DNA for the CDR3 is TGTGCCAGCAGCTTAGACTCCGGGACAGGGAGTGGCTACACCTTC. It yields the protein CASSLDSGTGSGYTF.

V and J are TRBV5-6 and TRBJ1-1; TRBD1 is a possible D gene (6 bases). The germline gives CDR1 SGHDT, CDR2 YYEEEE. The CDR3 spans 12 residues. The V end lost 4 bases, the J end lost 11 bases, and 15 bases lay between the germline ends. The DNA of the CDR3 is TGTGCCAGCAGCCTACAGGGTCTCGGTGCTTTCTTT. Protein product: CASSLQGLGAFF.

This clone was recorded a few times. The chain has TRBV7-9 and TRBJ2-7, with 11 nucleotides matching TRBD1. CDR3 length equals 15 residues. Looked up from germline, CDR1 is SEHNR and CDR2 is FQNEAQ (reference sequence). With V trimmed by 4 bases and J by 7 bases, 9 bases remained unmatched. The CDR3 is CASSSRDRGFREQYF. In DNA form, the CDR3 reads TGTGCCAGCAGCTCCCGGGACAGGGGGTTCAGGGAGCAGTACTTC. Supplemented by reference TRBV7-9 and TRBJ2-7, the full variable domain reads DTGVSQNPRHKITKRGQNVTFRCDPISEHNRLYWYRQTLGQGPEFLTYFQNEAQLEKSRLLSDRFSAERPKGSFSTLEIQRTEQGDSAMYLCASSSRDRGFREQYFGPGTRLTVT.